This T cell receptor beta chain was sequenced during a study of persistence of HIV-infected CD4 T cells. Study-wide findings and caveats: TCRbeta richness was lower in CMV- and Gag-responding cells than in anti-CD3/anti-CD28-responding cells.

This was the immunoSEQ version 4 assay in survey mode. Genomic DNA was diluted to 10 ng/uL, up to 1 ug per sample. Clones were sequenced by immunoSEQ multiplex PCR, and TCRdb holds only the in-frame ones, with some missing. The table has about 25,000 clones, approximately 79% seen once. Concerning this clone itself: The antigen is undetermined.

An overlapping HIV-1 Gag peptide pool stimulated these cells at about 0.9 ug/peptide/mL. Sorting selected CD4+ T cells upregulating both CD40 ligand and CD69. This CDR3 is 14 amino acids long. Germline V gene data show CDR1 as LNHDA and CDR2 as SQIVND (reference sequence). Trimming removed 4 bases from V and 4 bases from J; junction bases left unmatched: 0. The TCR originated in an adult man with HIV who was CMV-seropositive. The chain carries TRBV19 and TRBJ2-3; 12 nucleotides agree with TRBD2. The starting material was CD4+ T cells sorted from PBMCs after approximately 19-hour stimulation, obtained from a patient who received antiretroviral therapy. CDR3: CASSTSGGADTQYF. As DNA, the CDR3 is TGTGCCAGTAGTACTAGCGGGGGGGCAGATACGCAGTATTTT. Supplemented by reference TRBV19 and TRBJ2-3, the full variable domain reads DGGITQSPKYLFRKEGQNVTLSCEQNLNHDAMYWYRQDPGQGLRLIYYSQIVNDFQKGDIAEGYSVSREKKESFPLTVTSAQKNPTAFYLCASSTSGGADTQYFGPGTRLTVL.